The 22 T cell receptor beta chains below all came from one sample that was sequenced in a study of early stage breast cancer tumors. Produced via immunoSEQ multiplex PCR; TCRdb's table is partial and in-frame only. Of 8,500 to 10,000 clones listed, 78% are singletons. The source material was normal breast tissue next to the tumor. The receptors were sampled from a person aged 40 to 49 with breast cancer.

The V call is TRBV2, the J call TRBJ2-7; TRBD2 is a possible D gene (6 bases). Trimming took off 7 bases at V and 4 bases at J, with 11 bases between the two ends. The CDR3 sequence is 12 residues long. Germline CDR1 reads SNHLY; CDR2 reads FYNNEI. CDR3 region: CASTRAGYEQYF. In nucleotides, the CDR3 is TGTGCCAGCACCCGTGCGGGGTACGAGCAGTACTTC.

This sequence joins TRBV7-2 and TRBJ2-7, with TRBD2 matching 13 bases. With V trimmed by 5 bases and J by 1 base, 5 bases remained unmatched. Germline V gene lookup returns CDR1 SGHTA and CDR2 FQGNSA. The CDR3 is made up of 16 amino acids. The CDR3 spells CASSPRGLAGSYEQYF. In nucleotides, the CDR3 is TGTGCCAGCAGCCCACGGGGACTAGCGGGATCCTACGAGCAGTACTTC.

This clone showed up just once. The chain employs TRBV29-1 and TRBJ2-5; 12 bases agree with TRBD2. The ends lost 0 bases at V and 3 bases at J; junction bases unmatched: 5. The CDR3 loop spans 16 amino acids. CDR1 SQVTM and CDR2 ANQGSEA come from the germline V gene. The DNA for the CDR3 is TGCAGCGTTGAAGATCGCGCTAGCGGGAGGGAAGAGACCCAGTACTTC. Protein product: CSVEDRASGREETQYF.

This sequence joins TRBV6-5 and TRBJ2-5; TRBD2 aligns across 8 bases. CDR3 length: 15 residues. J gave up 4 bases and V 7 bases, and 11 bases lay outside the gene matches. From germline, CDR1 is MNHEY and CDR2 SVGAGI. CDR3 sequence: CASTPGTRGRETQYF. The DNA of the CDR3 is TGTGCCAGCACCCCCGGGACTAGGGGTCGAGAGACCCAGTACTTC.

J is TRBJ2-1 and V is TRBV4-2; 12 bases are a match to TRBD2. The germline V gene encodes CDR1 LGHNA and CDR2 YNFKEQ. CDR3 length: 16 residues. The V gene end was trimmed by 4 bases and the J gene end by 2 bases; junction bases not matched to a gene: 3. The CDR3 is CASSRGLAGTYNEQFF. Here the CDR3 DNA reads TGTGCCAGCAGCCGGGGACTAGCGGGTACCTACAATGAGCAGTTCTTC.

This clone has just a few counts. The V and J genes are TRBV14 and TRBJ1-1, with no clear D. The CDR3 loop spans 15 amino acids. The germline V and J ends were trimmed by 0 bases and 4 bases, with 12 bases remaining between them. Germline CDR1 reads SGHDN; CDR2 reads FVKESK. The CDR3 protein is CASSQDNLLGTEAFF. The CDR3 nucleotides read TGTGCCAGCAGCCAAGATAACCTACTGGGCACTGAAGCTTTCTTT.

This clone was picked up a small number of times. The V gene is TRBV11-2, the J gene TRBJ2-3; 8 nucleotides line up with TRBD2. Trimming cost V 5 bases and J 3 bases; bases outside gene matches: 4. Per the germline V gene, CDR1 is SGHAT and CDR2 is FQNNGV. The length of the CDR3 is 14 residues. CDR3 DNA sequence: TGTGCCAGCAGCCCCGGGAGGGTGACAGATACGCAGTATTTT. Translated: CASSPGRVTDTQYF.

As DNA, the CDR3 is TGCGCCAGCAGCTCCGTTGGTTCACCCCTCCACTTT. Protein product: CASSSVGSPLHF. J is TRBJ1-6 and V is TRBV4-1, with unresolved D. Trimming took off 5 bases at V and 9 bases at J, with 8 bases between the two ends. This CDR3 has 12 residues. Germline CDR1 reads MGHRA; CDR2 reads YSYEKL.

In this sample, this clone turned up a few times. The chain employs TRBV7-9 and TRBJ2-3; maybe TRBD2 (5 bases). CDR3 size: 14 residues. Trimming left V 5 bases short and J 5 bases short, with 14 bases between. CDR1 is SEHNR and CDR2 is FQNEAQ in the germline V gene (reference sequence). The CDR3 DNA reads TGTGCCAGCAGCCCGGGATCTAGCTTAGATACGCAGTATTTT. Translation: CASSPGSSLDTQYF.

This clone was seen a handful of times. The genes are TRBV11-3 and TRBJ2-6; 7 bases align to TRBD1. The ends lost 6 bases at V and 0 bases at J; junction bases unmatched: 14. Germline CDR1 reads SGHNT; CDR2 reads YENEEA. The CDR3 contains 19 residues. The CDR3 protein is CASSKFPGTDSSGANVLTF. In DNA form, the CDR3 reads TGTGCCAGCAGTAAATTCCCCGGGACAGACAGCTCTGGGGCCAACGTCCTGACTTTC.

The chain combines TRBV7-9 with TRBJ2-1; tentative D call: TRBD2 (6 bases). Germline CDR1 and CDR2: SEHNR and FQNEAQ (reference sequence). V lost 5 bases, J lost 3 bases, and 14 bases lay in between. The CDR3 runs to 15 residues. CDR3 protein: CASSAGTDYYNEQFF. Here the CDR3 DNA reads TGTGCCAGCAGCGCGGGAACAGATTACTACAATGAGCAGTTCTTC. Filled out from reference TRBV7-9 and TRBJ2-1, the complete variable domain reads DTGVSQNPRHKITKRGQNVTFRCDPISEHNRLYWYRQTLGQGPEFLTYFQNEAQLEKSRLLSDRFSAERPKGSFSTLEIQRTEQGDSAMYLCASSAGTDYYNEQFFGPGTRLTVL.

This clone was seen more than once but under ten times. CDR3 DNA: TGTGCCATCAGTGAGGGAGAAGAGACAGATACGCAGTATTTT. It specifies CAISEGEETDTQYF. This chain links TRBV10-3 with TRBJ2-3; no definite D call. Trimming pared 2 bases from V and 3 bases from J, leaving 9 bases between. Germline loops: CDR1 ENHRY, CDR2 SYGVKD. The CDR3 spans 14 residues.

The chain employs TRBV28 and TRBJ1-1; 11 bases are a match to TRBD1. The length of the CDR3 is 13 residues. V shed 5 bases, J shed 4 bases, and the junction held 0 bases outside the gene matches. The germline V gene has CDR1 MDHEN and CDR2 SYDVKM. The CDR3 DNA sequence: TGTGCCAGCAGTGGGACAGGGGGCACTGAAGCTTTCTTT. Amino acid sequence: CASSGTGGTEAFF.

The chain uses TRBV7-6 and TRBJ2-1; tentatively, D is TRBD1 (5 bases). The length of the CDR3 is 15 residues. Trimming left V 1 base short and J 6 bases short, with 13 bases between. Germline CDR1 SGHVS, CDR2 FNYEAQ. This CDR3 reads CASSLVGVQINEQFF. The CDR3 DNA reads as TGTGCCAGCAGCTTAGTAGGGGTTCAGATCAATGAGCAGTTCTTC.

CDR3 residues: CASSILGTDTQYF. The DNA for the CDR3 is TGTGCCAGCAGCATATTGGGGACAGATACGCAGTATTTT. The chain uses TRBV7-8 and TRBJ2-3; D not resolved. V was clipped by 5 bases and J by 3 bases, with 9 bases between them. CDR1 and CDR2 (germline): SGHVS, FQNEAQ. The CDR3 has 13 amino acids.

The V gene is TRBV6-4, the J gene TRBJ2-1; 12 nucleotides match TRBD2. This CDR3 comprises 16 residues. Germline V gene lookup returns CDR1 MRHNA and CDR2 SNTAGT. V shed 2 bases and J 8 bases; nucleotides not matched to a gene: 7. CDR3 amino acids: CASSDLAGGPTDEQFF. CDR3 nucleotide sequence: TGTGCCAGCAGTGACCTAGCGGGAGGGCCGACGGATGAGCAGTTCTTC.

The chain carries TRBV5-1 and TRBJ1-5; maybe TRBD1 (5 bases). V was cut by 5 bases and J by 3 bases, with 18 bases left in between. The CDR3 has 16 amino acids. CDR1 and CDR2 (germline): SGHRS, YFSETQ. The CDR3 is CASRRTPGNDNQPQHF. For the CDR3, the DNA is TGCGCCAGCAGACGAACCCCAGGGAATGACAATCAGCCCCAGCATTTT. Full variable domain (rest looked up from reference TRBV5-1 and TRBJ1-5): KAGVTQTPRYLIKTRGQQVTLSCSPISGHRSVSWYQQTPGQGLQFLFEYFSETQRNKGNFPGRFSGRQFSNSRSEMNVSTLELGDSALYLCASRRTPGNDNQPQHFGDGTRLSIL.

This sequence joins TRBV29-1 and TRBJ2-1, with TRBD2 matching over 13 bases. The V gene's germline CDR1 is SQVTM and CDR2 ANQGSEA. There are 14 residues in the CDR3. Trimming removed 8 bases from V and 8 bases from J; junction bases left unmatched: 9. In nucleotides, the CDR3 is TGCAGCACGGACGGACTAGCGGGAGCCCATGAGCAGTTCTTC. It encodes CSTDGLAGAHEQFF.

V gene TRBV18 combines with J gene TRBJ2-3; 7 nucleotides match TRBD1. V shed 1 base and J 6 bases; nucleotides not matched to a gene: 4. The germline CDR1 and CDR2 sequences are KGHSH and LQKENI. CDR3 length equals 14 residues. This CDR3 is CASSPQGAGDTQYF. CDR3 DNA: TGTGCCAGCTCACCACAGGGGGCTGGGGATACGCAGTATTTT. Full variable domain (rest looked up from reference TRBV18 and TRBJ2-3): NAGVMQNPRHLVRRRGQEARLRCSPMKGHSHVYWYRQLPEEGLKFMVYLQKENIIDESGMPKERFSAEFPKEGPSILRIQQVVRGDSAAYFCASSPQGAGDTQYFGPGTRLTVL.

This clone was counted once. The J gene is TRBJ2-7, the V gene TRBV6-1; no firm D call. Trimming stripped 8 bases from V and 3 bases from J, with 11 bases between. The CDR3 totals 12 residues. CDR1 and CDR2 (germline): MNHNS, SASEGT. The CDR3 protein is CASLTHYYEQYF. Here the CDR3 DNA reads TGTGCCAGCTTGACCCATTACTACGAGCAGTACTTC.

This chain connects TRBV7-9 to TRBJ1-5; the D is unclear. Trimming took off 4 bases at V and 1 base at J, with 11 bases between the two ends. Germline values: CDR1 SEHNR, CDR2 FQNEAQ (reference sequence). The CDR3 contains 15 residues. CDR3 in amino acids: CASSSGVGSNQPQHF. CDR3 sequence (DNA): TGTGCCAGCAGCTCCGGGGTCGGCAGCAATCAGCCCCAGCATTTT. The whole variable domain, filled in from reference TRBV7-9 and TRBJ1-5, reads DTGVSQNPRHKITKRGQNVTFRCDPISEHNRLYWYRQTLGQGPEFLTYFQNEAQLEKSRLLSDRFSAERPKGSFSTLEIQRTEQGDSAMYLCASSSGVGSNQPQHFGDGTRLSIL.

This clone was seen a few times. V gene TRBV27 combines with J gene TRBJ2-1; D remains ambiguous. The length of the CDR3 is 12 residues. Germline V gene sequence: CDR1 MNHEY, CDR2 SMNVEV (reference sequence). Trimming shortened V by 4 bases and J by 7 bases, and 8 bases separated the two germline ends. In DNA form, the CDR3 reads TGTGCCAGCAGTTCGAAAGGGAATGAGCAGTTCTTC. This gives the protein CASSSKGNEQFF.